This entry lists 8 T cell receptor beta chains sequenced from one sample in a study of blood T cell repertoires in COVID-19. Only in-frame clones appear in the TCRdb table, and some are missing; sequencing was by immunoSEQ multiplex PCR. The table records around 140,000 clones, approximately 87% of them present only once. Specimen: peripheral blood. These receptors originate from a man aged 45-65 years with active COVID-19.

This clone was found a few times. The J gene is TRBJ1-4, the V gene TRBV5-1; 10 bases fit TRBD1. With V trimmed by 4 bases and J by 7 bases, 7 bases remained unmatched. CDR3 length: 15 residues. The germline V gene has CDR1 SGHRS and CDR2 YFSETQ. The CDR3 sequence is CASSPRQGAGEKLFF. CDR3 nucleotides: TGCGCCAGCAGCCCGAGACAGGGGGCGGGTGAAAAACTGTTTTTT.

The chain is built from TRBV7-2 and TRBJ1-6; 8 positions agree with TRBD1. The junction had 4 bases not matched to a gene; V was cut back by 6 bases and J by 0 bases. Germline-derived CDR1 and CDR2 are SGHTA and FQGNSA. The CDR3 is made up of 16 amino acids. CDR3 sequence: CASSRQGSSYNSPLHF. DNA for the CDR3: TGTGCCAGCAGTCGACAGGGGAGCTCCTATAATTCACCCCTCCACTTT. The whole variable domain, filled in from reference TRBV7-2 and TRBJ1-6, reads GAGVSQSPSNKVTEKGKDVELRCDPISGHTALYWYRQSLGQGLEFLIYFQGNSAPDKSGLPSDRFSAERTGGSVSTLTIQRTQQEDSAVYLCASSRQGSSYNSPLHFGNGTRLTVT.

This chain connects TRBV30 to TRBJ1-2, with 7 bases identical to TRBD1. J gave up 4 bases and V 2 bases, and 7 bases lay outside the gene matches. CDR3 length equals 14 residues. From germline, CDR1 is GTSNPN and CDR2 SVGIG (reference sequence). The CDR3 DNA is TGTGCCTGGAGTCGGGACAGATACGGCTATGGCTACACCTTC. Amino acid sequence: CAWSRDRYGYGYTF.

The rearrangement uses TRBV30 and TRBJ1-3, with D perhaps TRBD1 (5 bases). CDR3 length equals 13 residues. Per the germline V gene, CDR1 is GTSNPN and CDR2 is SVGIG (reference sequence). Trimming pared 3 bases from V and 6 bases from J, leaving 12 bases between. DNA for the CDR3: TGTGCCTGGAGCCAGGGAAAGGAAAACACCATATATTTT. Translation: CAWSQGKENTIYF.

The CDR3 here is CASSVGERQPQHF. CDR3 nucleotide sequence: TGTGCCAGCAGCGTAGGGGAGAGGCAGCCCCAGCATTTT. The chain is built from TRBV9 and TRBJ1-5; D call uncertain. The CDR3 spans 13 residues. Trimming removed 0 bases from V and 7 bases from J, with 8 bases in between. Per the germline V gene, CDR1 is SGDLS and CDR2 is YYNGEE.

This clone has just a few counts. The gene calls are TRBV5-4 and TRBJ2-1; maybe TRBD2 (7 bases). This CDR3 contains 17 residues. Germline-derived CDR1 and CDR2 are SGHNT and YYREEE (reference sequence). V dropped 0 bases and J dropped 6 bases, with 19 bases sitting between them. Written as DNA, the CDR3 is TGTGCCAGCAGCTTGGCACTGGTTCGGGGGGCCATCAATGAGCAGTTCTTC. Translated: CASSLALVRGAINEQFF.

The chain uses TRBV2 and TRBJ1-2; D is ambiguous. Germline V lookup: CDR1 SNHLY, CDR2 FYNNEI. V lost 3 bases and J 6 bases, leaving 14 bases between the germline ends. The CDR3 contains 14 residues. The CDR3 loop reads CASSDFGGLHGYTF. CDR3 bases: TGTGCCAGCAGTGATTTCGGCGGGCTCCATGGCTACACCTTC.

V is TRBV5-1 and J is TRBJ1-4; D might be TRBD1 (6 bases). V gave up 7 bases and J gave up 8 bases, with 15 bases separating them. CDR3 length: 13 residues. Germline values: CDR1 SGHRS, CDR2 YFSETQ. CDR3 region: CASSPGHPEKLFF. As DNA, the CDR3 is TGCGCCAGCTCCCCGGGACATCCCGAAAAACTGTTTTTT.